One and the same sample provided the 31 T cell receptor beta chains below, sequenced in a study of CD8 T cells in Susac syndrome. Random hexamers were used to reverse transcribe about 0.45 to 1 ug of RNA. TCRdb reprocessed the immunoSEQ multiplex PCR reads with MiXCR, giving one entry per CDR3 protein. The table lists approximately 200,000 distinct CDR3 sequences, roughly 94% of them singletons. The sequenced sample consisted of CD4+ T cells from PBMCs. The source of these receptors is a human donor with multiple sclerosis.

CDR3 bases: TGTGCCAGCGCCGGGCCTCTGCTCTCTGGGGCCAACGTCCTGACTTTC. This gives the protein CASAGPLLSGANVLTF. V is TRBV25-1 and J is TRBJ2-6; D not certain. Trimming removed 8 bases at V and 0 bases at J, with 14 bases between. The CDR3 sequence is 16 residues long. CDR1 is MGHDK, CDR2 SYGVNS, per germline.

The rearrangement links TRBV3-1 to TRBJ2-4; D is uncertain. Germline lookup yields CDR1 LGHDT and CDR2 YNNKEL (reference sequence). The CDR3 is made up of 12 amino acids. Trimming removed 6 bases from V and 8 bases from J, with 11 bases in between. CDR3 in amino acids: CASSRTRDIQYF. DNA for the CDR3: TGTGCCAGCAGTCGCACTCGAGACATTCAGTACTTC. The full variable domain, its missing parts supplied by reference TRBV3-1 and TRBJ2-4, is DTAVSQTPKYLVTQMGNDKSIKCEQNLGHDTMYWYKQDSKKFLKIMFSYNNKELIINETVPNRFSPKSPDKAHLNLHINSLELGDSAVYFCASSRTRDIQYFGAGTRLSVL.

In nucleotides, the CDR3 is TGCAGTGCTAGCGGGGGGACCTACAATGAGCAGTTCTTC. This codes for CSASGGTYNEQFF. The V and J genes are TRBV20-1 and TRBJ2-1, with 7 nucleotides matching TRBD2. There are 13 residues in the CDR3. The germline CDR1 and CDR2 sequences are DFQATT and SNEGSKA (reference sequence). The trim removed 3 bases at V and 2 bases at J, leaving 1 base unmatched.

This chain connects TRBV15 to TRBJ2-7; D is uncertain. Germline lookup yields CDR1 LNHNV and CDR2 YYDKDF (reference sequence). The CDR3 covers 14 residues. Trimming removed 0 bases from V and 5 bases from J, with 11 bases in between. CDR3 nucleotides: TGTGCCACCAGCAGAGATCTAGGGTGGCACGAGCAGTACTTC. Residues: CATSRDLGWHEQYF.

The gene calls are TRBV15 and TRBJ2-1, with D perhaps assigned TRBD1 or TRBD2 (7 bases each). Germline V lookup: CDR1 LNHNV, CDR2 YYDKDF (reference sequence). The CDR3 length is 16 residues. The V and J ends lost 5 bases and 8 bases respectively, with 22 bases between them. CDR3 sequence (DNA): TGTGCCACCAGCGGGGACAGTACGGGAGGTGGCCATGAGCAGTTCTTC. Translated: CATSGDSTGGGHEQFF.

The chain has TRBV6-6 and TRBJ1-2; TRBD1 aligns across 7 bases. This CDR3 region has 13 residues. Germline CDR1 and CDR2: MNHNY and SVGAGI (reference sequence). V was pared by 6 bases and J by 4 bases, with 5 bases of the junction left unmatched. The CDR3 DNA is TGTGCCAGCAGGCTACCAGGGGGCTATGGCTACACCTTC. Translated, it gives CASRLPGGYGYTF.

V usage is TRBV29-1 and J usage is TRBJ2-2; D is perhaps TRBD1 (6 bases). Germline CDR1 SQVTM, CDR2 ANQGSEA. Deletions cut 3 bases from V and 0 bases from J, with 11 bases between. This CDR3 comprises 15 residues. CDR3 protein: CSVDPQGTNTGELFF. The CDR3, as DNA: TGCAGCGTTGACCCACAGGGAACGAACACCGGGGAGCTGTTTTTT.

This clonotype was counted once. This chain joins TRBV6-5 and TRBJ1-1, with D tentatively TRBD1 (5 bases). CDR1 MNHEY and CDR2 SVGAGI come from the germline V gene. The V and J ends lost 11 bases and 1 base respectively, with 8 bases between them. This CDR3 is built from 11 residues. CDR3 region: CAAGRNTEAFF. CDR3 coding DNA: TGTGCCGCGGGACGGAACACTGAAGCTTTCTTT.

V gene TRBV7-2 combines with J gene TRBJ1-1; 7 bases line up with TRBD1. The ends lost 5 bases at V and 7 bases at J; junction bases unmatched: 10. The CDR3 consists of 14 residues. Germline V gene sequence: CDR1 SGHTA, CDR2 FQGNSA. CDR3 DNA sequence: TGTGCCAGCAGCGCCAACAGGGGTCGGGGTGAAGCTTTCTTT. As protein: CASSANRGRGEAFF. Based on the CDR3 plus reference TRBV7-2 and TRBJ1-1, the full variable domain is GAGVSQSPSNKVTEKGKDVELRCDPISGHTALYWYRQSLGQGLEFLIYFQGNSAPDKSGLPSDRFSAERTGGSVSTLTIQRTQQEDSAVYLCASSANRGRGEAFFGQGTRLTVV.

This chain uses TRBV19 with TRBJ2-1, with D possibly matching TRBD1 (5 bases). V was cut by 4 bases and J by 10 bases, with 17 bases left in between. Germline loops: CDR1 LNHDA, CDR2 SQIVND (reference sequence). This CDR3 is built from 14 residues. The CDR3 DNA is TGTGCCAGTAGTAAGCCACCGGAGACAGCCGAGCAGTTCTTC. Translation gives CASSKPPETAEQFF.

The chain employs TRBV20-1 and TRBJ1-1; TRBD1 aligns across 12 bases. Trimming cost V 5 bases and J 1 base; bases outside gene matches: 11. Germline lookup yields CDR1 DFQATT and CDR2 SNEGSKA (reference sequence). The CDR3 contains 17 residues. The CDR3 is CSAYTGQGARGNTEAFF. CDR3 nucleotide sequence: TGCAGTGCTTACACGGGACAGGGGGCCCGAGGGAACACTGAAGCTTTCTTT.

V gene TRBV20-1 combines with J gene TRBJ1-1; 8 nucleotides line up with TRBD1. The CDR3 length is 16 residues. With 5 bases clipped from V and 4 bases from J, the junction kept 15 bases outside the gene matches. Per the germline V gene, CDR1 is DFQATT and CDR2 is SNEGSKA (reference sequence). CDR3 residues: CSALRPGGKEGTEAFF. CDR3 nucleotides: TGCAGTGCTCTCCGGCCAGGGGGCAAGGAGGGCACTGAAGCTTTCTTT.

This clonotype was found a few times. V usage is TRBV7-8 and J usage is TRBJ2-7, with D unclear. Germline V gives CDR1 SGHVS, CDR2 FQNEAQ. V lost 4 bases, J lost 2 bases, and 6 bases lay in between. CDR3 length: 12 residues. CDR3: CASSSQTYEQYV. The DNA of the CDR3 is TGTGCCAGCAGCTCCCAGACCTACGAGCAGTACGTC.

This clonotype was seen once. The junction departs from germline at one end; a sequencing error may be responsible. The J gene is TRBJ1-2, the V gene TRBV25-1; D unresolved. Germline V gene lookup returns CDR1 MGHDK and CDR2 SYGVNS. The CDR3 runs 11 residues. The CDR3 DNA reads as TGTGCCAGCAGTGATCCGCCGTCGGTATCCTTC. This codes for CASSDPPSVSF.

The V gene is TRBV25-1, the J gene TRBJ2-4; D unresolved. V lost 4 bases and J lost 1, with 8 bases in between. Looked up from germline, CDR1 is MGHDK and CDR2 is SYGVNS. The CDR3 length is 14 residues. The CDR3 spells CASSGNWAKNIQYF. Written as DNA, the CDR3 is TGTGCCAGCAGTGGAAACTGGGCCAAAAACATTCAGTACTTC.

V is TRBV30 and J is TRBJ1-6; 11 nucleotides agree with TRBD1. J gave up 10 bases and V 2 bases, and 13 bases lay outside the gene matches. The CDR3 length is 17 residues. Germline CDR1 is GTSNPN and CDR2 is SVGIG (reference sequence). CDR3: CAWSTSRTGGWDSPLHF. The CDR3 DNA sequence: TGTGCCTGGAGTACATCAAGGACAGGGGGCTGGGACTCACCCCTCCACTTT.

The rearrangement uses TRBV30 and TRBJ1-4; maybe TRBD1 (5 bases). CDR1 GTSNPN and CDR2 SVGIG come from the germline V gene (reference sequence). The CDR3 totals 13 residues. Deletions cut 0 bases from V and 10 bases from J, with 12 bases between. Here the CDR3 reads CAWSVLGTGKLFF. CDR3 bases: TGTGCCTGGAGTGTACTGGGGACGGGAAAACTGTTTTTT.

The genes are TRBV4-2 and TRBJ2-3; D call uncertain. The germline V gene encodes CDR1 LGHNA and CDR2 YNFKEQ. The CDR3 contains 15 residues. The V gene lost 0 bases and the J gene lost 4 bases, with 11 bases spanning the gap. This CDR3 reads CASSQDRELPDTQYF. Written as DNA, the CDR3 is TGTGCCAGCAGCCAAGATAGGGAACTACCAGATACGCAGTATTTT.

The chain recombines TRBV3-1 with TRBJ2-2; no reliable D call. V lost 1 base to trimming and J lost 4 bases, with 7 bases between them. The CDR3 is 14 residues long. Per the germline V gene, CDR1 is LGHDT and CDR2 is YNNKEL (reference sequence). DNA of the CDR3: TGTGCCAGCAGCCAAGGGGGATTCACCGGGGAGCTGTTTTTT. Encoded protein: CASSQGGFTGELFF.

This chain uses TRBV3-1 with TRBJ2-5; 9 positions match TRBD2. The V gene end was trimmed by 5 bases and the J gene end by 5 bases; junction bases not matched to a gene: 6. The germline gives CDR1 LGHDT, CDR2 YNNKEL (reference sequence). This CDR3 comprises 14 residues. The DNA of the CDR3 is TGTGCCAGCAGCTCCGGGACTAGCCGGGAGACCCAGTACTTC. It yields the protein CASSSGTSRETQYF.

This CDR3 reads CASSQDSQRYGYTF. CDR3 DNA sequence: TGTGCCAGCAGCCAAGATAGCCAGAGATATGGCTACACCTTC. The V call is TRBV14, the J call TRBJ1-2; D gene uncertain. V gave up 0 bases and J gave up 5 bases, with 10 bases separating them. The CDR3 length is 14 residues. Germline V lookup: CDR1 SGHDN, CDR2 FVKESK.

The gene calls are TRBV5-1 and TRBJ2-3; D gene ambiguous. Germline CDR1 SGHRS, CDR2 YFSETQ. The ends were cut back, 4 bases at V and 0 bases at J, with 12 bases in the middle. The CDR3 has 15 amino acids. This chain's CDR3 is CASSPDGPSTDTQYF. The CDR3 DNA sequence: TGCGCCAGCAGCCCGGACGGCCCTAGCACAGATACGCAGTATTTT.

CDR3 region: CASGLAGKTGGSYEQYV. The DNA of the CDR3 is TGTGCTAGTGGTTTGGCAGGCAAGACAGGGGGCTCCTACGAGCAGTACGTC. The chain combines TRBV12-5 with TRBJ2-7; 9 nucleotides agree with TRBD1. The V gene's germline CDR1 is LGHNT and CDR2 FRNRAP. This CDR3 contains 17 residues. V lost 1 base and J lost 0; bases outside the gene matches: 7.

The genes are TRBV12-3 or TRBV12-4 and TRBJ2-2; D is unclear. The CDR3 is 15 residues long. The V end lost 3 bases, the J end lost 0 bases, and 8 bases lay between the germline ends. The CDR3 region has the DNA TGTGCCAGCAGTTTTAAGGGATCGAACACCGGGGAGCTGTTTTTT. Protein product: CASSFKGSNTGELFF.

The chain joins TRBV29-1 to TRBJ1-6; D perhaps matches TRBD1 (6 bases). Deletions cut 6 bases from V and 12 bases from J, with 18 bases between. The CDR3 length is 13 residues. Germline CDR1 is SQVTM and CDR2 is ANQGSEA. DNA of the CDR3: TGCAGCGTGCGAACAACAGGGACTGGACCCCTCCACTTT. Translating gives CSVRTTGTGPLHF.

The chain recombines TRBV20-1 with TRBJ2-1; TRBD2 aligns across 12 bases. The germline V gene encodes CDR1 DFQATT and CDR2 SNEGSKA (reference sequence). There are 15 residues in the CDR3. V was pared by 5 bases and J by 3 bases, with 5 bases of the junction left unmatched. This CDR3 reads CSAPTSGGLYNEQFF. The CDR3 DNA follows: TGCAGTGCTCCGACTAGCGGGGGCCTCTACAATGAGCAGTTCTTC.

This CDR3 is CASSYSTTSGVTDTQYF. CDR3 DNA: TGTGCCAGCAGTTACTCGACTACTAGCGGGGTCACAGATACGCAGTATTTT. The chain recombines TRBV6-5 with TRBJ2-3; 10 bases fit TRBD2. J lost 2 bases, V lost 0 bases, and 5 bases had no gene match. The CDR3 sequence is 17 residues long. Germline loops: CDR1 MNHEY, CDR2 SVGAGI.

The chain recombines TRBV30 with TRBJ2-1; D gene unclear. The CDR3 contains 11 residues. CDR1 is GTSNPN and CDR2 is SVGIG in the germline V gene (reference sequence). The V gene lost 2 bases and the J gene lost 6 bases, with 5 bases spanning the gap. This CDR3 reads CAWSRRNEQFF. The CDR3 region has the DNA TGTGCCTGGAGTCGTCGCAATGAGCAGTTCTTC. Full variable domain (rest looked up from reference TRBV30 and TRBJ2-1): SQTIHQWPATLVQPVGSPLSLECTVEGTSNPNLYWYRQAAGRGLQLLFYSVGIGQISSEVPQNLSASRPQDRQFILSSKKLLLSDSGFYLCAWSRRNEQFFGPGTRLTVL.

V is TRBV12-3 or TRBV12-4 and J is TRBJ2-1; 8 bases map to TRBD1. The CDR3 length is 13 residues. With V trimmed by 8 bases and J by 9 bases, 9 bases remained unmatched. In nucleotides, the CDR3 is TGTGCCAGCTCGCCGACAGGGGAAAGTGAGCAGTTCTTC. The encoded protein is CASSPTGESEQFF.

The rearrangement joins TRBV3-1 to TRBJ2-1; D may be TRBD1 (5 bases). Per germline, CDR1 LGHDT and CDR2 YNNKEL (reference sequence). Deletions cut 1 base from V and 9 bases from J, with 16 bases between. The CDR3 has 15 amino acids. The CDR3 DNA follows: TGTGCCAGCAGCCAAGTGTCGCGAAGGGGCGGTGAGCAGTTCTTC. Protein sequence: CASSQVSRRGGEQFF.

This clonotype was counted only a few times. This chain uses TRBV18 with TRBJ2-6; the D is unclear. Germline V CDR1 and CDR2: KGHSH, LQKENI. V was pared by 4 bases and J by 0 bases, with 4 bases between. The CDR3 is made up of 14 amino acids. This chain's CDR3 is CASSRDSGANVLTF. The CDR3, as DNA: TGTGCCAGCTCACGAGACTCTGGGGCCAACGTCCTGACTTTC. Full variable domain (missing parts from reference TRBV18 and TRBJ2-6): NAGVMQNPRHLVRRRGQEARLRCSPMKGHSHVYWYRQLPEEGLKFMVYLQKENIIDESGMPKERFSAEFPKEGPSILRIQQVVRGDSAAYFCASSRDSGANVLTFGAGSRLTVL.